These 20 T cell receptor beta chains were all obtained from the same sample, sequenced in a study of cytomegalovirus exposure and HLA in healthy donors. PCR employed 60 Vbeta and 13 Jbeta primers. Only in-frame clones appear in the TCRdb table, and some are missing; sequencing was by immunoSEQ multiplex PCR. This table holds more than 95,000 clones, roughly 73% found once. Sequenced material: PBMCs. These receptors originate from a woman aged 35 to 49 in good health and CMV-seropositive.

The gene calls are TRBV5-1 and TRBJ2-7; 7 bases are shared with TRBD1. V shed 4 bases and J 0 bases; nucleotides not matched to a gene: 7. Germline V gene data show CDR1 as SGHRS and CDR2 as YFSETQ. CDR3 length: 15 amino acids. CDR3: CASSRQGVGSYEQYF. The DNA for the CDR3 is TGCGCCAGCAGCCGACAGGGCGTGGGCTCCTACGAGCAGTACTTC.

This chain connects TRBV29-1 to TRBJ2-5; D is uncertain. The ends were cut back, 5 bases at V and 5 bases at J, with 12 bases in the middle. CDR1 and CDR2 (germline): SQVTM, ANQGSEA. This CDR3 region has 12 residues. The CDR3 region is CSVFPPGETQYF. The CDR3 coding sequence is TGCAGCGTTTTCCCCCCCGGGGAGACCCAGTACTTC.

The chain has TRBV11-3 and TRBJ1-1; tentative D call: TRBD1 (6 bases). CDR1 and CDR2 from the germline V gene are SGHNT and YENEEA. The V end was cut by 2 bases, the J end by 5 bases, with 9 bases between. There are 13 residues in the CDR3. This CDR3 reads CASSLKGVTEAFF. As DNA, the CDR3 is TGTGCCAGCAGCTTAAAGGGGGTGACTGAAGCTTTCTTT.

CDR3 DNA sequence: TGTGCCAGCAGCTTATTCTCAGTAGGAGAGGAGACCCAGTACTTC. Its protein is CASSLFSVGEETQYF. The chain joins TRBV7-8 to TRBJ2-5, with D uncertain. The V gene lost 2 bases and the J gene lost 5 bases, with 15 bases spanning the gap. This CDR3 comprises 15 residues. The germline V gene encodes CDR1 SGHVS and CDR2 FQNEAQ.

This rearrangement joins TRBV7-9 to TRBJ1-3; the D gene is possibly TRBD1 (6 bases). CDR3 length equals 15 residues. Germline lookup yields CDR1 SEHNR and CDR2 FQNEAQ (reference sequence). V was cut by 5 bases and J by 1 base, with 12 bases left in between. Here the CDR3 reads CASSLDGQSGNTIYF. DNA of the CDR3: TGTGCCAGCAGCCTGGACGGACAGTCTGGAAACACCATATATTTT.

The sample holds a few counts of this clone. CDR3 coding DNA: TGTGCCAGCAGTTTCATGGGACAGCCAGGCTACACCTTC. This encodes CASSFMGQPGYTF. The V and J genes are TRBV27 and TRBJ1-2; 7 bases match TRBD1. This CDR3 is 13 amino acids long. CDR1 is MNHEY and CDR2 is SMNVEV in the germline V gene (reference sequence). V shed 3 bases, J shed 8 bases, and the junction held 6 bases outside the gene matches.

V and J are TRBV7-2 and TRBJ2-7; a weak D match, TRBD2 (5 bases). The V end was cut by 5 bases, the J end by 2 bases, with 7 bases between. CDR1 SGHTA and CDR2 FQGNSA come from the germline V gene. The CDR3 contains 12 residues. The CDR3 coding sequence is TGTGCCAGCAGCCTCGGGACCTACGAGCAGTACTTC. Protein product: CASSLGTYEQYF.

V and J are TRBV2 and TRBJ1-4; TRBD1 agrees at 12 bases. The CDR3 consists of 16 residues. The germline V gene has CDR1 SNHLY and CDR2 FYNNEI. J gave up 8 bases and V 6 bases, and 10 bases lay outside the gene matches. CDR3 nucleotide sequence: TGTGCCAGCAGAGTCGGGACAGGGGGCGTTAGGGAAAAACTGTTTTTT. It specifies CASRVGTGGVREKLFF.

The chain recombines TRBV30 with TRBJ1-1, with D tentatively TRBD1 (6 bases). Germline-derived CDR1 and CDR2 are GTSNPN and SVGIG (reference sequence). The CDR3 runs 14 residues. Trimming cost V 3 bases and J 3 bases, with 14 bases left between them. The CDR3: CAWSLGNRDTEAFF. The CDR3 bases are TGTGCCTGGAGCCTTGGGAACAGGGACACTGAAGCTTTCTTT.

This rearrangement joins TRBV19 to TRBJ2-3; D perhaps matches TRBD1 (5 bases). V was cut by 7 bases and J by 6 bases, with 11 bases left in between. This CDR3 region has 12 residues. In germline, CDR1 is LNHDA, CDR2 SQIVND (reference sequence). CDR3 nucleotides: TGTGCCAGTACCTCCCCAGGGGATACGCAGTATTTT. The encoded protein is CASTSPGDTQYF.

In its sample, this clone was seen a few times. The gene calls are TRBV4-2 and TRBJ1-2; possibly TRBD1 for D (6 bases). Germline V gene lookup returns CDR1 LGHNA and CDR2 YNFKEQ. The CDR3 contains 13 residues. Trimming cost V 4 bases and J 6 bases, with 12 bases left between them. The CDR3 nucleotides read TGTGCCAGCAGCCCTGGGACACCAAATGGCTACACCTTC. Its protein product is CASSPGTPNGYTF.

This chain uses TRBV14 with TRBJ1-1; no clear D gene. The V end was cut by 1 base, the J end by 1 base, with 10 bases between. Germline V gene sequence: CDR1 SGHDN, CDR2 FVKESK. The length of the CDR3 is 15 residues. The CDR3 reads CASSQAGRGNTEAFF. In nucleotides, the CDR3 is TGTGCCAGCAGCCAAGCGGGGAGAGGGAACACTGAAGCTTTCTTT.

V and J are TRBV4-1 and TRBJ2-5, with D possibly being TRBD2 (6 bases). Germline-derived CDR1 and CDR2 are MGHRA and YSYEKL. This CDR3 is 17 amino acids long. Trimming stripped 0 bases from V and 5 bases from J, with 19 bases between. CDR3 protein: CASSQDLEGPMRETQYF. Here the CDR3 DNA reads TGCGCCAGCAGCCAAGATTTGGAGGGCCCTATGCGGGAGACCCAGTACTTC.

The chain's CDR3 is CATSRAQGRGDTQYF. CDR3 DNA sequence: TGTGCCACCAGCAGAGCGCAGGGTAGGGGAGATACGCAGTATTTT. The rearrangement links TRBV15 to TRBJ2-3; D is perhaps TRBD1 (5 bases). The length of the CDR3 is 15 residues. The V gene's germline CDR1 is LNHNV and CDR2 YYDKDF (reference sequence). Trimming removed 1 base from V and 5 bases from J, with 13 bases in between.

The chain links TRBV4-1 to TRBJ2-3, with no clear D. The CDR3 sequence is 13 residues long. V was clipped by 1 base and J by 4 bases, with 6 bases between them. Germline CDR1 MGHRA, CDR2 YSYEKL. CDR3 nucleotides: TGCGCCAGCAGCCAAGGACTGCCAGATACGCAGTATTTT. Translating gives CASSQGLPDTQYF.

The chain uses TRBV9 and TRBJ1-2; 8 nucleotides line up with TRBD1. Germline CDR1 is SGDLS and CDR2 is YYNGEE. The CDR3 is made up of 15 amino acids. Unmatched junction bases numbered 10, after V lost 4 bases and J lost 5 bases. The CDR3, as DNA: TGTGCCAGCAGCCCTCAGGGGGCGCTACTATATGGCTACACCTTC. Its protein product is CASSPQGALLYGYTF.

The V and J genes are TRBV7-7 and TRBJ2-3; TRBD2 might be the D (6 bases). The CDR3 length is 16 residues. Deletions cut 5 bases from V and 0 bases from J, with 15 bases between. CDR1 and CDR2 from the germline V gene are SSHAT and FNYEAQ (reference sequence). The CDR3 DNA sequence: TGTGCCAGCAGCCTCGGGACTGCTGGGAGCACAGATACGCAGTATTTT. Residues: CASSLGTAGSTDTQYF.

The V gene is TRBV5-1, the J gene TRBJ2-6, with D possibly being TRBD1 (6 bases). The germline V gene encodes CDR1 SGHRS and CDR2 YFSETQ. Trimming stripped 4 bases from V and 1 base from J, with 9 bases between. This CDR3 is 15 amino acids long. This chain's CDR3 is CASSRTGSGANVLTF. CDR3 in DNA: TGCGCCAGCAGCAGAACAGGGTCTGGGGCCAACGTCCTGACTTTC.

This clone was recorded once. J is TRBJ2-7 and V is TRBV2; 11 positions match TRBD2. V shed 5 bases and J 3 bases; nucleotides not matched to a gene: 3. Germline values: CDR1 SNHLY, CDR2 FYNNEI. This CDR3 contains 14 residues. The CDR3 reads CASSRTSGFYEQYF. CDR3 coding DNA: TGTGCCAGCAGTAGGACTAGCGGGTTCTACGAGCAGTACTTC.

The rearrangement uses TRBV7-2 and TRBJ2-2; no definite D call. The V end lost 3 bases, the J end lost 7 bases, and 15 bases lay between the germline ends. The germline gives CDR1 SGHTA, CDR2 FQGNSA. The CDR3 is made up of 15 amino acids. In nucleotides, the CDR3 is TGTGCCAGCAGCTTCACATCTTATGGTGGCGGGGAGCTGTTTTTT. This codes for CASSFTSYGGGELFF. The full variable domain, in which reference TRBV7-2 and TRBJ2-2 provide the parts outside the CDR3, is GAGVSQSPSNKVTEKGKDVELRCDPISGHTALYWYRQSLGQGLEFLIYFQGNSAPDKSGLPSDRFSAERTGGSVSTLTIQRTQQEDSAVYLCASSFTSYGGGELFFGEGSRLTVL.